This TCR beta chain was identified in a study of shared clonotypes between healthy human individuals. Details on this clone: Its target is not known.

Using immunoSEQ multiplex PCR, the repertoire was profiled, and TCRdb retains in-frame clones only, with some absent. The repertoire holds approximately 1,500,000 clones, approximately 98% seen once, with around 0.45% in the top ten. The CDR3 consists of 15 residues. The germline gives CDR1 KGHSY, CDR2 FQNENV. Trimming removed 0 bases at V and 7 bases at J, with 13 bases between. Study observations and caveats: The study found lower generation probabilities in non-shared clonotypes than in those shared by all four donors. Few donors limited the genetic and exposure-history diversity represented.

V gene TRBV16 combines with J gene TRBJ2-1; D is ambiguous. This TCR came from a man under 40 in good health. The source material was naive CD4+ T cells sorted from blood. Subset defined: CD45RA+ positively selected. The DNA of the CDR3 is TGTGCCAGCAGCCAATCGAGAAGGCAGCCGAATGAGCAGTTCTTC. This encodes CASSQSRRQPNEQFF.